A single sample gave rise to the 10 T cell receptor beta chains below, sequenced in a study of OX40 agonist ivuxolimab in advanced cancers. Clones were sequenced by immunoSEQ multiplex PCR, and TCRdb holds only the in-frame ones, with some missing. Of about 150,000 clones in the sample, 94% were seen once. The sample consisted of CD4+ or CD8+ T cells sorted from blood, taken in a trial of the OX40 agonist ivuxolimab. The receptor set was obtained from an adult with an advanced solid tumor such as melanoma, head and neck, liver or kidney cancer.

The V call is TRBV7-2, the J call TRBJ1-2; tentatively, D is TRBD1 (5 bases). Germline CDR1 is SGHTA and CDR2 is FQGNSA. V lost 7 bases, J lost 3 bases, and 18 bases lay in between. The CDR3 length is 15 residues. The CDR3 reads CASTPSTRVYYGYTF. In nucleotides, the CDR3 is TGTGCCAGCACCCCCTCTACCAGGGTTTACTATGGCTACACCTTC.

This chain joins TRBV19 and TRBJ1-4, with 10 bases that match TRBD1. The CDR3 totals 18 residues. Germline-derived CDR1 and CDR2 are LNHDA and SQIVND (reference sequence). Losses at the gene ends were 9 bases for V and 1 base for J; bases not matched to a gene: 14. The CDR3 DNA sequence: TGTGCCAGCGCCGACAGGGGGCTTGTCGGACGAACTAATGAAAAACTGTTTTTT. Protein sequence: CASADRGLVGRTNEKLFF.

CDR3 DNA: TGTGCCAGCAGCTTTTCACGGGAGTTTGATGAGCAGTTCTTC. Protein sequence: CASSFSREFDEQFF. This rearrangement joins TRBV5-4 to TRBJ2-1; possible D gene TRBD2, 6 bases. Germline values: CDR1 SGHNT, CDR2 YYREEE (reference sequence). With 2 bases removed from V and 8 bases from J, the gap between germline ends came to 14 bases. CDR3 length: 14 amino acids. The whole variable domain, remainder taken from reference TRBV5-4 and TRBJ2-1, is ETGVTQSPTHLIKTRGQQVTLRCSSQSGHNTVSWYQQALGQGPQFIFQYYREEENGRGNFPPRFSGLQFPNYSSELNVNALELDDSALYLCASSFSREFDEQFFGPGTRLTVL.

This chain links TRBV29-1 with TRBJ1-2; 8 bases align to TRBD1. Unmatched junction bases numbered 4, after V lost 3 bases and J lost 4 bases. There are 13 residues in the CDR3. Germline CDR1 is SQVTM and CDR2 is ANQGSEA. CDR3: CSVDKQGGYGYTF. The DNA for the CDR3 is TGCAGCGTTGATAAACAGGGGGGCTATGGCTACACCTTC.

V gene TRBV5-6 combines with J gene TRBJ1-4, with a possible D match to TRBD1 (5 bases). With 1 base removed from V and 7 bases from J, the gap between germline ends came to 11 bases. The CDR3 contains 14 residues. Germline-derived CDR1 and CDR2 are SGHDT and YYEEEE. The CDR3 nucleotides are TGTGCCAGCAGCTTGATATCAGGGAGTGAAAAACTGTTTTTT. Translation: CASSLISGSEKLFF.

The sample holds one count of this clone. The CDR3 DNA is TGTGCCAGCAGTGTTCCCCGGGGGTACACTGAAGCTTTCTTT. Its translation: CASSVPRGYTEAFF. The chain links TRBV28 to TRBJ1-1, with D perhaps matching TRBD1 (5 bases). Trimming took 5 bases from V and 3 from J, leaving 13 bases between them. From germline, CDR1 is MDHEN and CDR2 SYDVKM. The CDR3 totals 14 residues.

To note about this clone: The identical CDR3 is also encoded by other nucleotide sequences in the sample. This chain links TRBV7-8 with TRBJ1-2; D uncertain. CDR3 size: 13 residues. CDR1 and CDR2 from the germline V gene are SGHVS and FQNEAQ. The germline V and J ends were trimmed by 5 bases and 4 bases, with 11 bases remaining between them. The CDR3 protein is CASSPRGSYGYTF. CDR3 bases: TGTGCCAGCAGCCCGCGGGGTTCCTATGGCTACACCTTC. Variable domain in full (rest from reference TRBV7-8 and TRBJ1-2): GAGVSQSPRYKVAKRGQDVALRCDPISGHVSLFWYQQALGQGPEFLTYFQNEAQLDKSGLPSDRFFAERPEGSVSTLKIQRTQQEDSAVYLCASSPRGSYGYTFGSGTRLTVV.

The J gene is TRBJ2-7, the V gene TRBV19, with D perhaps assigned TRBD1 or TRBD2 (5 bases each). V lost 5 bases, J lost 2 bases, and 13 bases lay in between. The CDR3 covers 14 residues. Germline V gene sequence: CDR1 LNHDA, CDR2 SQIVND (reference sequence). The CDR3 nucleotides are TGTGCCAGTAGTCCCCGGGGCAGTGCCTACGAGCAGTACTTC. Protein product: CASSPRGSAYEQYF.

The chain joins TRBV4-2 to TRBJ2-4; D gene unclear. The CDR3 consists of 14 residues. CDR1 and CDR2 (germline): LGHNA, YNFKEQ. The V end lost 0 bases, the J end lost 7 bases, and 10 bases lay between the germline ends. The CDR3 loop is CASSQDGSNNIQYF. For the CDR3, the DNA is TGTGCCAGCAGCCAAGATGGTAGTAATAACATTCAGTACTTC.

The V call is TRBV7-2, the J call TRBJ1-4, with 8 bases lining up with TRBD1. The germline gives CDR1 SGHTA, CDR2 FQGNSA. The CDR3 has 14 residues. Germline trimming cut 8 bases from V and 6 bases from J; bases unmatched to any gene: 8. The CDR3 DNA reads as TGTGCCAGCGGGGGACAGGTCGGAGATGAAAAACTGTTTTTT. This gives the protein CASGGQVGDEKLFF.